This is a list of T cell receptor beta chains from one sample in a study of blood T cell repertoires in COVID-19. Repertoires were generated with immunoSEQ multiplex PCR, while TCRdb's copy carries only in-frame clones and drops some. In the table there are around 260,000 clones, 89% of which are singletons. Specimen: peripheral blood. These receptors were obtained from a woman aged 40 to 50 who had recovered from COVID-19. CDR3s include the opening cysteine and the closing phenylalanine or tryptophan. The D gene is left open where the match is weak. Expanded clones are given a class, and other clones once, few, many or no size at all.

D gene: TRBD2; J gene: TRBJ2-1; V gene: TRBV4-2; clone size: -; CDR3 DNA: TGTGCCAGCAGCCGATCAGGCCCAGCGGGAGGGTGGAACAATGAGCAGTTCTTC; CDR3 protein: CASSRSGPAGGWNNEQFF
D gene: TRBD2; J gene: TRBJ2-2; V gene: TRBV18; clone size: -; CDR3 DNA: TGTGCCAGCTCACCACCGGGGATCCCCCTAGCGGGAGCCGGGGAGCTGTTTTTT; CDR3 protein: CASSPPGIPLAGAGELFF
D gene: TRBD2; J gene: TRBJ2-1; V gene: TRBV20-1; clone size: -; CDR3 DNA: TGCAGTGCGAGTGGGCGGCCTAGCGGTTACAATGAGCAGTTCTTC; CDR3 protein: CSASGRPSGYNEQFF
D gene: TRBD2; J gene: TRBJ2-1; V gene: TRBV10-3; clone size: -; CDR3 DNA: TGTGCCATCAGTGAGTCGACAGGACTAGCGGGATATCGGGAGCAGTTCTTC; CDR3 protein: CAISESTGLAGYREQFF
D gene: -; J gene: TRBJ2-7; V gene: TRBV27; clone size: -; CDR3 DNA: TGTGCCAGCAGTTTATTTCCGGCCTACGAGCAGTACTTC; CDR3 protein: CASSLFPAYEQYF
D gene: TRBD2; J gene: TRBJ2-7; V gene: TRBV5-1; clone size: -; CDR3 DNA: TGCGCCAGCAGCTTACGGGGACTAGCTTACGAGCAGTACTTC; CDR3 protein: CASSLRGLAYEQYF
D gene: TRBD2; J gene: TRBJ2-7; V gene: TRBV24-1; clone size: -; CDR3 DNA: TGTGCCACCAGTGACCCAACTAGCGGGAGCTCCTACGAGCAGTACTTC; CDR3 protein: CATSDPTSGSSYEQYF
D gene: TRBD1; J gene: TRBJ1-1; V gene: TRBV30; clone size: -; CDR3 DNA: TGTGCCTGGAGTGTGACAGGGGACACTGAAGCTTTCTTT; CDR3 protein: CAWSVTGDTEAFF
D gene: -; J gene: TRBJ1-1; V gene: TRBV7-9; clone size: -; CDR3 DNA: TGTGCCAGCAGACGGGACTTTAACACTGAAGCTTTCTTT; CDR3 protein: CASRRDFNTEAFF
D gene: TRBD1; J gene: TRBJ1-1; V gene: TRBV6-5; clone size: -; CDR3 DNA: TGTGCCAGCAGTTCCCGGGACAGATTGAACACTGAAGCTTTCTTT; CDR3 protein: CASSSRDRLNTEAFF
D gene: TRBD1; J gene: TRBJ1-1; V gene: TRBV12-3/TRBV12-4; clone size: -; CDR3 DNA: TGTGCCAGCAGTTTGGGACAGGGGATTTTATCGTTCTTT; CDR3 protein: CASSLGQGILSFF
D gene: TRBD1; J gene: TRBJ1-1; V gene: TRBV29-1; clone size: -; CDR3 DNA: TGCAGCGTTGTAACGGGACAGGGGCACCCGAACACTGAAGCTTTCTTT; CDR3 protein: CSVVTGQGHPNTEAFF
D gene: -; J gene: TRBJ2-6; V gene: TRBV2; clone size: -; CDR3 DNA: TGTGCCAGCAGGGGGGGACAGCGCACTGGGGCCAACGTCCTGACTTTC; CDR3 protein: CASRGGQRTGANVLTF
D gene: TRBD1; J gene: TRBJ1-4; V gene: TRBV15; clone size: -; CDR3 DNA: TGTGCCACCAGCAGCAGCGGACAGGGGAAAAAACTGTTTTTT; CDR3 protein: CATSSSGQGKKLFF
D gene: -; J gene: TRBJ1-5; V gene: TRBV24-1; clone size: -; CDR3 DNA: TGTGCCACCAGTGATTCAGGACAGATTAGCAATCAGCCCCAGCATTTT; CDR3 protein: CATSDSGQISNQPQHF
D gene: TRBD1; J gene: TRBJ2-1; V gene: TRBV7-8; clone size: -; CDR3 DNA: TGTGCCAGCAGCGAAACAGGGGGGACCTACAATGAGCAGTTCTTC; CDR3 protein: CASSETGGTYNEQFF
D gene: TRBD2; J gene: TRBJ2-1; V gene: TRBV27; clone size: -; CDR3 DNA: TGTGCCAGCCGTTCCATAGCGGGAGGTAGCAATGAGCAGTTCTTC; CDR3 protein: CASRSIAGGSNEQFF
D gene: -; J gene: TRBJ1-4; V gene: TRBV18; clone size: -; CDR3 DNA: TGTGCCAGCTCACCAGGGGCCCACGCGGGGGCCACCGAAAAACTGTTTTTT; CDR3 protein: CASSPGAHAGATEKLFF
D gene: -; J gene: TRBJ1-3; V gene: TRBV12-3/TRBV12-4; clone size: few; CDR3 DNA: TGTGCCAGCATGGACTTCTCTGGAAACACCATATATTTT; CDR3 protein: CASMDFSGNTIYF
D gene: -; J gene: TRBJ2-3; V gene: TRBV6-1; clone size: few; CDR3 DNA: TGTGCCAGCAGTGAAAGTCGGACACGGACAGATACGCAGTATTTT; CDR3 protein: CASSESRTRTDTQYF
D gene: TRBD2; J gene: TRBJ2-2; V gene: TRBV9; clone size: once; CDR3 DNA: TGTGCCAGCAGCGTAACGGCTAGCGGGAACCCCGGGGAGCTGTTTTTT; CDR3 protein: CASSVTASGNPGELFF
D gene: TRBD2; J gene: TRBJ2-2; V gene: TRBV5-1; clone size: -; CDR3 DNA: TGCGCCAGCACCGAGCGGGAGGTCGGGGTGTCCGGGGAGCTGTTTTTT; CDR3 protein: CASTEREVGVSGELFF
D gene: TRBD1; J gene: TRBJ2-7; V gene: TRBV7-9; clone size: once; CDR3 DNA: TGTGCCAGCAGCTCTAATACAGGGGCCCCCGACTACGAGCAGTACTTC; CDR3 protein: CASSSNTGAPDYEQYF
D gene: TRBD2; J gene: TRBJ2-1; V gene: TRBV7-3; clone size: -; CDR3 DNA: TGTGCCAGCAGCTTAACACTAGCGGTGGCCTCCTACAATGAGCAGTTCTTC; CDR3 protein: CASSLTLAVASYNEQFF
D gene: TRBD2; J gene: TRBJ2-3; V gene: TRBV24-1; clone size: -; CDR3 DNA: TGTGCCACCAGTGCCATTCCGGGACTAGCGGGGGAAGGCACAGATACGCAGTATTTT; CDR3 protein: CATSAIPGLAGEGTDTQYF
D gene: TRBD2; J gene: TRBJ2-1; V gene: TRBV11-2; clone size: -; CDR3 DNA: TGTGCCAGCAGCTCCGGACTAGCGGGAGGTGAGCAGTTCTTC; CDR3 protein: CASSSGLAGGEQFF
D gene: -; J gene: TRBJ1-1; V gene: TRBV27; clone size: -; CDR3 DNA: TGTGCCAGCCGTCAGGAAGGAATCTATAACACTGAAGCTTTCTTT; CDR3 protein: CASRQEGIYNTEAFF
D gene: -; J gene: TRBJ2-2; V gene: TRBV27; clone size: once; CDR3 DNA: TGTGCCAGCAGGGGCAGGGATAAGAACACCGGGGAGCTGTTTTTT; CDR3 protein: CASRGRDKNTGELFF
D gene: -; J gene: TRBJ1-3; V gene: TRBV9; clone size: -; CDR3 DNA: TGTGCCAGCAGCGGGGGGCCGTTTAGCTCTGGAAACACCATATATTTT; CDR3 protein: CASSGGPFSSGNTIYF
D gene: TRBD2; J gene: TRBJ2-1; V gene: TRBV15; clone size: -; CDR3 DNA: TGTGCCACCAGCAGAGATCGACCTAGCGGGAGCGGCTTCTACAATGAGCAGTTCTTC; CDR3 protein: CATSRDRPSGSGFYNEQFF
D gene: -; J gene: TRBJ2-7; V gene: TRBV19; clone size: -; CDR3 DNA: TGTGCCAGTAGTATGTCGTCAGGGACCTACGAGCAGTACTTC; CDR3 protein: CASSMSSGTYEQYF
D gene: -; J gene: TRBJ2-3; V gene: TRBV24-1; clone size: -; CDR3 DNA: TGTGCCACCGACCTCGGGTCCACAGATACGCAGTATTTT; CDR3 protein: CATDLGSTDTQYF
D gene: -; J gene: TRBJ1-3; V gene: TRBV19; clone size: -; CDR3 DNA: TGTGCCAGTAGTATGGGGGGGGGATCTGGAAACACCATATATTTT; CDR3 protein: CASSMGGGSGNTIYF
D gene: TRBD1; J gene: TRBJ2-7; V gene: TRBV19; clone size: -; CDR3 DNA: TGTGCCAGTAGTGCCCTATTCGGGACAGAAAGCTCCTACGAGCAGTACTTC; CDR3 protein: CASSALFGTESSYEQYF
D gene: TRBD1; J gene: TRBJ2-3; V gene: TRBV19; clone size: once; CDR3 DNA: TGTGCCAGTAGTACCCCGGACAGGGGCGGTGATTTGGCAGATACGCAGTATTTT; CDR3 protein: CASSTPDRGGDLADTQYF
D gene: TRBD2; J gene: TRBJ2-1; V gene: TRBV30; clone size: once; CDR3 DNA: TGTGCCTGGAGTGAGGGCAGCGGGGGGACCTACAATGAGCAGTTCTTC; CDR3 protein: CAWSEGSGGTYNEQFF
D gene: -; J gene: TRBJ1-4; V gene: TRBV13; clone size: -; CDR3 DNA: TGTGCCAGCGGGGAGGGACACATTGAAAAACTGTTTTTT; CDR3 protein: CASGEGHIEKLFF
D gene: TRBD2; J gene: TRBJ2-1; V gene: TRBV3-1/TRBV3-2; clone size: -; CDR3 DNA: TGTGCCAGCAGCCAAGGACTAGCGGGATGGGAGGAGCAGTTCTTC; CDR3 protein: CASSQGLAGWEEQFF
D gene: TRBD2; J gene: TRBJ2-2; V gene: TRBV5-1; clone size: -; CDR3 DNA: TGCGCCAGCAGCCAACGACTAGCGGGCCTGGAAGACACCGGGGAGCTGTTTTTT; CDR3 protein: CASSQRLAGLEDTGELFF
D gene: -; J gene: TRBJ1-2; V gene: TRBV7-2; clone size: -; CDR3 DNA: TGTGCCAGCAGCCCAGTGAGCGATTATGGCTACACCTTC; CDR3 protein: CASSPVSDYGYTF
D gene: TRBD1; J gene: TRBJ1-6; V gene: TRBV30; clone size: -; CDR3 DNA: TGTGCCTGGGCTCCCTGGGACAGGGAGAATTCACCCCTCCACTTT; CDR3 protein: CAWAPWDRENSPLHF
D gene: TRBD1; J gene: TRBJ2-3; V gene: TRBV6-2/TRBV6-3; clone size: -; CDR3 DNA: TGTGCCAGCAGTTACTCGGGACAGGGTAACACAGATACGCAGTATTTT; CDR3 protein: CASSYSGQGNTDTQYF
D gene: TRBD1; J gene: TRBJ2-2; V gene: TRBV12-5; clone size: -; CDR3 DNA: TGTGCTAGTGGTTTTGGACAGGGGAACACCGGGGAGCTGTTTTTT; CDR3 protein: CASGFGQGNTGELFF
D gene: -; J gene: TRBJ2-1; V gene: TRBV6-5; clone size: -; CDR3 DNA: TGTGCCAGCATCAGAGAGGTGAGCTCCTACAATGAGCAGTTCTTC; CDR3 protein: CASIREVSSYNEQFF
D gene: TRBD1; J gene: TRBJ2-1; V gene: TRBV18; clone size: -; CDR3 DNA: TGTGCCAGCTCATTAACCGGGACAGGGGACAATGAGCAGTTCTTC; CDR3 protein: CASSLTGTGDNEQFF
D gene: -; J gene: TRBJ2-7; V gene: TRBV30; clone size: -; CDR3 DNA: TGTGCCTGGACCGTCGGGACAAACTACGAGCAGTACTTC; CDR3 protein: CAWTVGTNYEQYF
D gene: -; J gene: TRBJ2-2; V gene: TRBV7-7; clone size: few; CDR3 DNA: TGTGTCAGGAGGAATAACACCGGGGAGCTGTTTTTT; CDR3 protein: CVRRNNTGELFF
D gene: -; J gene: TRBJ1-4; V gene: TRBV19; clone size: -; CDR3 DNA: TGTGCCAGCAGGCCGGGGGATGCAACTAATGAAAAACTGTTTTTT; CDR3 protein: CASRPGDATNEKLFF
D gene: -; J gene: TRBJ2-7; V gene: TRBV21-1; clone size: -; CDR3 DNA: TGTGCCAGCAGCAATAGCTGGGGGGTGTACGAGCAGTACTTC; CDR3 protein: CASSNSWGVYEQYF
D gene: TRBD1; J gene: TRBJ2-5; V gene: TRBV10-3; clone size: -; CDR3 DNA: TGTGCCACCAGACAGGGGGGGCCGCAAGAGACCCAGTACTTC; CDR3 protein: CATRQGGPQETQYF
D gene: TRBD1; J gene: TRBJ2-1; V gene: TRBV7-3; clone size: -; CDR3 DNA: TGTGCCAGCAGCGTAAGCCGGGACAGGGACAATGAGCAGTTCTTC; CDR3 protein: CASSVSRDRDNEQFF
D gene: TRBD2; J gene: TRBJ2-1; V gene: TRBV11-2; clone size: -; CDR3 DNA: TGTGCCAGCAGCTCCGCCGGGACTAGCGGGACGCATATTTACAATGAGCAGTTCTTC; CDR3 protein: CASSSAGTSGTHIYNEQFF
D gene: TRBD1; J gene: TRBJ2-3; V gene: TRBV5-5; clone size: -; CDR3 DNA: TGTGCCAGCAGCCCGGGACAGGGGGAGCGGCCCCGGGGGACAGATACGCAGTATTTT; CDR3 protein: CASSPGQGERPRGTDTQYF
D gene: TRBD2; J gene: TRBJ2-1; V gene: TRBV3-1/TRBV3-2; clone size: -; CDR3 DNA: TGTGCCAGCAGCCAAGCTGGGGCTAGCGGGAGTTTTGACGGTGAGCAGTTCTTC; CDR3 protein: CASSQAGASGSFDGEQFF
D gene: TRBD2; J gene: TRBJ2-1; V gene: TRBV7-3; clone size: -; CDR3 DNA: TGTGCCAGCAGCTTACAGGCGGGAGGGTACCATGAGCAGTTCTTC; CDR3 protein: CASSLQAGGYHEQFF
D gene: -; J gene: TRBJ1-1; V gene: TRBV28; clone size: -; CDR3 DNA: TGTGCCAGCAGCCCTTGGGGGCCTGAAGCTTTCTTT; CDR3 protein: CASSPWGPEAFF
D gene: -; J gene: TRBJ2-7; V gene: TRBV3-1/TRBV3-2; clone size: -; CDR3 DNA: TGTGCCAGCAGCCGAGCGTACGAGCAGTACTTC; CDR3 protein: CASSRAYEQYF
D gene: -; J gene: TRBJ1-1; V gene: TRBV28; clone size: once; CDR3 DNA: TGTGCCAGCAGGCCAAGGGGGTTAGGGGCTTTCTTT; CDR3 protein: CASRPRGLGAFF
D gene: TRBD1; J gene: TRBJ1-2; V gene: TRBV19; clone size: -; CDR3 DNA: TGTGCCAGTAGTAGCAGGGGGGTTAACTATGGCTACACCTTC; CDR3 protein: CASSSRGVNYGYTF